The 18 T cell receptor beta chains listed next were all sequenced from one sample in a study of blood T cell repertoires in COVID-19. TCRdb's copy holds only in-frame clones and misses some; the assay was immunoSEQ multiplex PCR. The sample has about 250,000 clones, about 86% seen once. The material sequenced was peripheral blood. All receptors come from a man older than 75 with acute or convalescent COVID-19.

This clone was detected only a few times. The chain carries TRBV30 and TRBJ1-4; possible D gene TRBD1, 5 bases. CDR1 GTSNPN and CDR2 SVGIG come from the germline V gene (reference sequence). V was clipped by 8 bases and J by 0 bases, with 13 bases between them. The CDR3 sequence is 14 residues long. For the CDR3, the DNA is TGTGCCCATTCCGGGGGATCAACTAATGAAAAACTGTTTTTT. This translates into CAHSGGSTNEKLFF.

This clone has only one observation. V gene TRBV12-5 combines with J gene TRBJ2-7, with D possibly being TRBD1 (5 bases). V was pared by 4 bases and J by 0 bases, with 10 bases between. Germline CDR1 and CDR2: LGHNT and FRNRAP. The CDR3 contains 14 residues. The CDR3 DNA is TGTGCTAGTGGTTCGACAGCGAGCTCCTACGAGCAGTACTTC. It codes for CASGSTASSYEQYF.

The chain employs TRBV12-5 and TRBJ2-2; D might be TRBD2 (5 bases). Deletions cut 3 bases from V and 5 bases from J, with 10 bases between. The CDR3 runs 14 residues. Germline loops: CDR1 LGHNT, CDR2 FRNRAP. This chain's CDR3 is CASGFSGWTGELFF. The CDR3 DNA is TGTGCTAGTGGTTTTTCGGGATGGACCGGGGAGCTGTTTTTT.

This chain links TRBV27 with TRBJ1-5, with D uncertain. Looked up from germline, CDR1 is MNHEY and CDR2 is SMNVEV (reference sequence). This CDR3 is built from 14 residues. Trimming took 4 bases from V and 0 from J, leaving 7 bases between them. CDR3 loop: CASSSYNSNQPQHF. CDR3 coding DNA: TGTGCCAGCAGTTCTTATAATAGCAATCAGCCCCAGCATTTT.

The V gene is TRBV24-1, the J gene TRBJ1-1, with 7 bases that match TRBD1. There are 14 residues in the CDR3. CDR1 is KGHDR, CDR2 SFDVKD, per germline. The ends lost 3 bases at V and 4 bases at J; junction bases unmatched: 4. The CDR3 is CATSDLDRPTEAFF. CDR3 nucleotides: TGTGCCACCAGTGATCTGGACAGGCCCACTGAAGCTTTCTTT.

V and J are TRBV7-9 and TRBJ1-1, with 8 nucleotides matching TRBD1. CDR3 size: 19 residues. V was pared by 2 bases and J by 2 bases, with 16 bases of the junction left unmatched. The germline V gene has CDR1 SEHNR and CDR2 FQNEAQ (reference sequence). CDR3 DNA: TGTGCCAGCAGCTTAACGAGGTGGCAGGGGGCATCGGGAAACACTGAAGCTTTCTTT. As protein: CASSLTRWQGASGNTEAFF.

This chain uses TRBV6-1 with TRBJ2-1, with a possible D match to TRBD1 (5 bases). The CDR3 is 15 residues long. V was pared by 2 bases and J by 2 bases, with 10 bases between. Germline CDR1 and CDR2: MNHNS and SASEGT. As DNA, the CDR3 is TGTGCCAGCAGTGAAATAGGGGTGCCCTACAATGAGCAGTTCTTC. Translated, it gives CASSEIGVPYNEQFF.

V and J are TRBV5-6 and TRBJ2-1, with no clear D. V lost 2 bases and J 0 bases, leaving 9 bases between the germline ends. The V gene's germline CDR1 is SGHDT and CDR2 YYEEEE. The CDR3 spans 15 residues. CDR3 residues: CASSFSTSSYNEQFF. The CDR3 coding sequence is TGTGCCAGCAGCTTTAGCACGAGCTCCTACAATGAGCAGTTCTTC.

The rearrangement links TRBV27 to TRBJ1-1; 8 nucleotides line up with TRBD1. Germline CDR1 and CDR2: MNHEY and SMNVEV (reference sequence). The CDR3 covers 13 residues. The V and J ends lost 6 bases and 4 bases, in that order; junction bases with no gene match: 4. The DNA of the CDR3 is TGTGCCAGCAGGCGGACAGGGACCACTGAAGCTTTCTTT. Its protein product is CASRRTGTTEAFF.

This chain joins TRBV19 and TRBJ1-2, with 7 bases aligning to TRBD1. J was trimmed by 4 bases and V by 6 bases; bases with no gene match: 26. CDR1 is LNHDA, CDR2 SQIVND, per germline (reference sequence). CDR3 size: 20 residues. CDR3 residues: CASSPITGATRSRSGYGYTF. In DNA form, the CDR3 reads TGTGCCAGTAGCCCAATAACAGGGGCAACCAGATCAAGGAGCGGCTATGGCTACACCTTC. The whole variable domain, filled in from reference TRBV19 and TRBJ1-2, reads DGGITQSPKYLFRKEGQNVTLSCEQNLNHDAMYWYRQDPGQGLRLIYYSQIVNDFQKGDIAEGYSVSREKKESFPLTVTSAQKNPTAFYLCASSPITGATRSRSGYGYTFGSGTRLTVV.

The chain uses TRBV5-1 and TRBJ1-4, with TRBD1 matching over 7 bases. Germline CDR1 is SGHRS and CDR2 is YFSETQ. V shed 4 bases and J 8 bases; nucleotides not matched to a gene: 11. The CDR3 is made up of 15 amino acids. DNA for the CDR3: TGCGCCAGCAGCGACTATCGGACAGGAGCCGAAAAACTGTTTTTT. This sequence encodes CASSDYRTGAEKLFF.

V and J are TRBV2 and TRBJ1-1, with D possibly TRBD1 on 5 matching bases. V lost 7 bases to trimming and J lost 3 bases, with 9 bases between them. The germline V gene encodes CDR1 SNHLY and CDR2 FYNNEI. The CDR3 runs to 12 residues. CDR3 nucleotides: TGTGCCAGCAAGGGGTTCTACACTGAAGCTTTCTTT. This sequence encodes CASKGFYTEAFF. Together with reference TRBV2 and TRBJ1-1, the CDR3 gives the full variable domain: EPEVTQTPSHQVTQMGQEVILRCVPISNHLYFYWYRQILGQKVEFLVSFYNNEISEKSEIFDDQFSVERPDGSNFTLKIRSTKLEDSAMYFCASKGFYTEAFFGQGTRLTVV.

This chain connects TRBV6-5 to TRBJ1-5; TRBD1 agrees at 7 bases. V shed 5 bases and J 7 bases; nucleotides not matched to a gene: 8. This CDR3 is 14 amino acids long. Germline CDR1 is MNHEY and CDR2 is SVGAGI. The CDR3 DNA reads TGTGCCAGCAGTACCCGGGCAGGGGGACAGCCCCAGCATTTT. This encodes CASSTRAGGQPQHF.

CDR3 loop: CASSFEQGADSPLHF. The CDR3 coding sequence is TGTGCCAGCAGCTTTGAACAGGGGGCGGATTCACCCCTCCACTTT. This chain joins TRBV5-6 and TRBJ1-6; TRBD1 aligns across 9 bases. This CDR3 has 15 amino acids. Germline values: CDR1 SGHDT, CDR2 YYEEEE. With 2 bases clipped from V and 8 bases from J, the junction kept 5 bases outside the gene matches.

This clone occurred once. This chain links TRBV18 with TRBJ1-4; D is ambiguous. Trimming pared 3 bases from V and 2 bases from J, leaving 4 bases between. The germline gives CDR1 KGHSH, CDR2 LQKENI. CDR3 length equals 13 residues. This CDR3 reads CASSPATNEKLFF. In nucleotides, the CDR3 is TGTGCCAGCTCACCTGCGACTAATGAAAAACTGTTTTTT.

V and J are TRBV18 and TRBJ2-1, with a tentative D call TRBD2 (7 bases). From germline, CDR1 is KGHSH and CDR2 LQKENI. The CDR3 runs 16 residues. Trimming took 5 bases from V and 0 from J, leaving 14 bases between them. The CDR3 sequence: CASSKGGISSYNEQFF. In DNA form, the CDR3 reads TGTGCCAGCTCAAAGGGGGGGATTAGCTCCTACAATGAGCAGTTCTTC.

The DNA of the CDR3 is TGTGCCAGCCGACCTACCCCACAGGGGGCGGGCACAGATACGCAGTATTTT. Translating it yields CASRPTPQGAGTDTQYF. V and J are TRBV7-8 and TRBJ2-3, with TRBD1 matching over 9 bases. The CDR3 has 17 residues. Trimming removed 8 bases from V and 1 base from J; junction bases left unmatched: 13. The germline V gene encodes CDR1 SGHVS and CDR2 FQNEAQ.

This chain's CDR3 is CASSPRTRGNTEAFF. Here the CDR3 DNA reads TGTGCCAGCTCACCAAGGACAAGAGGGAACACTGAAGCTTTCTTT. The rearrangement links TRBV18 to TRBJ1-1; D may be TRBD1 (5 bases). Germline V gene lookup returns CDR1 KGHSH and CDR2 LQKENI. V gave up 2 bases and J gave up 1 base, with 11 bases separating them. This CDR3 contains 15 residues.